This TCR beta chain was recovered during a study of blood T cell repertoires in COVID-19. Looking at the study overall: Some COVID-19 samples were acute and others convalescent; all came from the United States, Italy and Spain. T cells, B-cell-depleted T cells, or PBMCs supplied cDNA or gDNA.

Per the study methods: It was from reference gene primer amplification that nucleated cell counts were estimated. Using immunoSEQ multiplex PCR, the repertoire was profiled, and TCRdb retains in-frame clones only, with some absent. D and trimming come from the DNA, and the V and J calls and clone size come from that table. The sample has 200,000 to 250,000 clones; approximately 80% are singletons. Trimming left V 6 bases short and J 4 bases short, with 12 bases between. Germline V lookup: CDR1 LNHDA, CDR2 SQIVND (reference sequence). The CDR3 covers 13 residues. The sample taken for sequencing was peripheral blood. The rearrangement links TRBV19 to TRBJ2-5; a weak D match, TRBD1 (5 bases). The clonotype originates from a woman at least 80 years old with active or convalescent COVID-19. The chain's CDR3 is CASRGHGGETQYF. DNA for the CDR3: TGTGCCAGTAGAGGACATGGCGGAGAGACCCAGTACTTC. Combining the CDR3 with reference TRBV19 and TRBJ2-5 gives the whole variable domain DGGITQSPKYLFRKEGQNVTLSCEQNLNHDAMYWYRQDPGQGLRLIYYSQIVNDFQKGDIAEGYSVSREKKESFPLTVTSAQKNPTAFYLCASRGHGGETQYFGPGTRLLVL.